Shown below are 19 T cell receptor beta chains from a single sample sequenced in a study of T-cell reconstitution after alpha-beta-depleted transplantation in children (dated by TCRdb to between 2015 and 2016). The treatment or condition label corresponds to: allogeneic hematopoietic cell transplantation with graft depleted of TCRalphabeta T cells and CD19 B cells. Library creation used PCR. TCRdb lists the instrument as Illumina HiSeq 2500. TCR libraries were prepared with molecular barcoding, using unique molecular identifiers to normalize TCRbeta repertoire quantification. TCRdb handled the public reads itself, with Q25 trimming in fastp and clone calling in MiXCR, and kept productive beta chains. Each record represents a unique CDR3 protein, reported with the most common genes and DNA among its rows. The sample contains 120,000 to 150,000 distinct CDR3 sequences, more than 8% of them found a single time. The top ten constitute roughly 18% of the sample.

The sample here was PBMCs, mostly from graft donor cells, taken 180 days after TCRalphabeta/CD19-depleted stem cell transplant. The receptors were gathered from a female patient aged 2-9 years who had a stem cell transplant for congenital amegakaryocytic thrombocytopenia, so the T cells may come from the graft donor.

This clonotype occurred many times. The chain employs TRBV20-1 and TRBJ2-7, with 9 bases that match TRBD1. The trim removed 5 bases at V and 9 bases at J, leaving 8 bases unmatched. CDR1 and CDR2 (germline): DFQATT, SNEGSKA (reference sequence). The CDR3 has 12 amino acids. CDR3 nucleotide sequence: TGCAGTGCTGGGACAGGGTCTCGTGTGCAGTACTTC. Protein sequence: CSAGTGSRVQYF.

This sequence joins TRBV6-5 and TRBJ1-3; D gene unclear. The V gene lost 4 bases and the J gene lost 2 bases, with 12 bases spanning the gap. Germline V gene sequence: CDR1 MNHEY, CDR2 SVGAGI. This CDR3 spans 15 amino acids. The CDR3 is CASSLTGLTGNTIYF. CDR3 nucleotides: TGTGCCAGCAGTTTGACGGGGTTAACTGGAAACACCATATATTTT.

In its sample, this clonotype was seen a few times. The V call is TRBV20-1, the J call TRBJ2-1; 9 nucleotides line up with TRBD1. After removal of 5 bases from V and 5 bases from J, the junction contained 10 bases not matched to a gene. Germline assignment: CDR1 DFQATT and CDR2 SNEGSKA (reference sequence). The CDR3 is 15 amino acids. The chain's CDR3 is CSAHTWTGDHNEQFF. CDR3 DNA sequence: TGCAGTGCTCACACCTGGACAGGGGACCACAATGAGCAGTTCTTC.

Ten or more counts support this clonotype. The chain has TRBV10-3 and TRBJ1-2; D possibly corresponds to TRBD1 (6 bases). CDR3 size: 13 residues. V gave up 6 bases and J gave up 5 bases, with 13 bases separating them. Germline loops: CDR1 ENHRY, CDR2 SYGVKD. DNA of the CDR3: TGTGCCATCAGCGGTGGGCAGGGGTATGGCTACACCTTC. Translated, it gives CAISGGQGYGYTF.

The chain couples TRBV30 to TRBJ2-3, with D uncertain. V shed 7 bases and J shed 6 bases, with 14 bases lying between them. Looked up from germline, CDR1 is GTSNPN and CDR2 is SVGIG (reference sequence). The CDR3 totals 12 residues. CDR3 in amino acids: CASTLVPDTQYF. DNA of the CDR3: TGTGCCTCGACCTTGGTTCCGGATACGCAGTATTTT.

This clonotype has ten or more counts. This chain connects TRBV11-1 to TRBJ1-1, with TRBD1 matching over 9 bases. CDR1 is SGHAT and CDR2 is FQDESV in the germline V gene (reference sequence). The junction had 3 bases not matched to a gene; V was cut back by 5 bases and J by 5 bases. This CDR3 is built from 13 residues. CDR3 bases: TGTGCCAGCAGCCCCGGGACAGGGACTGAAGCTTTCTTT. This gives the protein CASSPGTGTEAFF.

Ten or more counts support this clonotype. V is TRBV28 and J is TRBJ2-2; D not resolved. This CDR3 region has 11 residues. V lost 6 bases and J lost 7, with 6 bases in between. Per the germline V gene, CDR1 is MDHEN and CDR2 is SYDVKM. The DNA of the CDR3 is TGTGCCAGCAGGGCGCTCGGGGAGCTGTTTTTT. The encoded protein is CASRALGELFF.

V is TRBV29-1 and J is TRBJ2-7; D call uncertain. The CDR3 runs 13 residues. Deletions cut 6 bases from V and 0 bases from J, with 12 bases between. Germline V gene lookup returns CDR1 SQVTM and CDR2 ANQGSEA. The CDR3 nucleotides are TGCAGCGTGACCCCGGACGGCTCCTACGAGCAGTACTTC. It encodes CSVTPDGSYEQYF.

At least ten counts were recorded for this clonotype. One end of the junction varies from germline; a read error may be responsible. This chain uses TRBV7-3 with TRBJ2-3, with unresolved D. Germline V lookup: CDR1 SGHTA, CDR2 FQGTGA. This CDR3 comprises 15 residues. The CDR3 nucleotides are TGTGCCAGCAGCTTGTCAGGCTTATCCACATATACGCAGTATTTT. Its protein is CASSLSGLSTYTQYF.

This clonotype was seen repeatedly, ten times or more. The V and J genes are TRBV27 and TRBJ1-1; perhaps TRBD1 as D (5 bases). The CDR3 length is 14 residues. Trimming took 5 bases from V and 0 from J, leaving 10 bases between them. Looked up from germline, CDR1 is MNHEY and CDR2 is SMNVEV (reference sequence). In nucleotides, the CDR3 is TGTGCCAGCAGTGGGGGACGGATGAACACTGAAGCTTTCTTT. Protein: CASSGGRMNTEAFF.

This clonotype has ten or more counts. CDR3 sequence: CASSLVYGAAYEQYF. DNA for the CDR3: TGCGCCAGCAGCTTGGTCTACGGGGCCGCCTACGAGCAGTACTTC. This chain links TRBV5-1 with TRBJ2-7, with D tentatively TRBD1 or TRBD2 (5 bases each). The CDR3 extends over 15 amino acids. The V gene lost 0 bases and the J gene lost 2 bases, with 12 bases spanning the gap. Germline V lookup: CDR1 SGHRS, CDR2 YFSETQ.

This clonotype has just a few counts. V and J are TRBV4-2 and TRBJ2-7; the match to TRBD2 covers 8 bases. The V segment lost 4 bases and the J segment 0 bases; nucleotides outside the gene matches: 11. The CDR3 totals 17 residues. Germline V gene data show CDR1 as LGHNA and CDR2 as YNFKEQ. DNA for the CDR3: TGTGCCAGCAGCCGGGGACGGGTAGGGACTAGCTCCTACGAGCAGTACTTC. Translating gives CASSRGRVGTSSYEQYF.

This clonotype was observed many times. V gene TRBV20-1 combines with J gene TRBJ1-1, with D possibly being TRBD1 (5 bases). The germline CDR1 and CDR2 sequences are DFQATT and SNEGSKA (reference sequence). The CDR3 is made up of 14 amino acids. V was shortened by 6 bases and J by 6 bases, with 20 bases between the two germline ends. CDR3 residues: CSAPVVGANPEAFF. CDR3 nucleotides: TGCAGTGCCCCGGTGGTAGGGGCCAACCCTGAAGCTTTCTTT.

This chain connects TRBV29-1 to TRBJ1-1; D is uncertain. V was shortened by 3 bases and J by 3 bases, with 17 bases between the two germline ends. The CDR3 has 15 residues. Germline CDR1 and CDR2: SQVTM and ANQGSEA. CDR3 sequence reads: CSVEAATGWDTEAFF. CDR3 sequence (DNA): TGCAGCGTTGAGGCTGCTACGGGTTGGGACACTGAAGCTTTCTTT.

A few counts support this clonotype. The chain links TRBV28 to TRBJ2-5, with D possibly matching TRBD1 (6 bases). The germline CDR1 and CDR2 sequences are MDHEN and SYDVKM. The germline V and J ends were trimmed by 6 bases and 9 bases, with 14 bases remaining between them. The CDR3 extends over 12 amino acids. This CDR3 is CASSTTGKPQYF. CDR3 DNA sequence: TGTGCCAGCAGCACAACAGGGAAACCCCAGTACTTC.

Concerning this clonotype itself: A read error is possible here, since a much larger clone lies one base away. The rearrangement joins TRBV20-1 to TRBJ2-3; tentative D call: TRBD2 (5 bases). The length of the CDR3 is 14 residues. Deletions cut 0 bases from V and 0 bases from J, with 7 bases between. Germline CDR1 DFQATT, CDR2 SNEGSKA (reference sequence). Here the CDR3 DNA reads TGCAGTGCTAGAGATTGGACTAGCACAGATACGCAGTATTTT. This translates into CSARDWTSTDTQYF.

This rearrangement joins TRBV20-1 to TRBJ2-1; D is perhaps TRBD2 (5 bases). Trimming removed 3 bases at V and 10 bases at J, with 16 bases between. The CDR3 covers 13 residues. In germline, CDR1 is DFQATT, CDR2 SNEGSKA (reference sequence). The CDR3 protein is CSASGRVLGEQFF. Written as DNA, the CDR3 is TGCAGTGCTAGCGGGCGGGTCCTAGGGGAGCAGTTCTTC.

V gene TRBV12-3 or TRBV12-4 combines with J gene TRBJ1-6; D not resolved. Trimming pared 5 bases from V and 11 bases from J, leaving 13 bases between. The CDR3 runs 13 residues. CDR3 DNA: TGTGCCAGCAGTCCCCAATGGCTCGCACCCCTCCACTTT. Protein product: CASSPQWLAPLHF.

This chain links TRBV6-5 with TRBJ2-1; 10 bases map to TRBD2. The CDR3 consists of 15 residues. Trimming took 2 bases from V and 8 from J; bases not matched to a gene: 6. CDR1 MNHEY and CDR2 SVGAGI come from the germline V gene. The CDR3 region is CASSYRAGGPYEQFF. The CDR3 DNA is TGTGCCAGCAGTTACCGAGCGGGGGGGCCGTATGAGCAGTTCTTC.